This TCR beta chain was found in a study of cytomegalovirus exposure and HLA in healthy donors. Amplification used 60 Vbeta primers and 13 Jbeta primers. Generated by immunoSEQ multiplex PCR, the TCRdb table keeps only in-frame clones and is missing some. The sample lists approximately 170,000 clones; roughly 83% were seen once. The CDR3 spans 16 residues. Germline trimming cut 4 bases from V and 3 bases from J; bases unmatched to any gene: 6. Germline values: CDR1 SQVTM, CDR2 ANQGSEA. This receptor was taken from a boy between 2 and 10 years old in good health and CMV-seronegative. The sample comprised PBMCs. The genes are TRBV29-1 and TRBJ2-2, with 12 bases aligning to TRBD2. The CDR3 here is CSVAKLAGGDTGELFF. CDR3 nucleotides: TGCAGCGTTGCTAAACTAGCGGGGGGAGACACCGGGGAGCTGTTTTTT.